This T cell receptor (beta chain) was identified during a study of Tregs in tolerant kidney transplant recipients. Study findings and constraints: Validation in larger populations is needed because few patients were studied.

Unstimulated Tregs (CD4+CD25+CD127-) and CD4+CD25- non-Tregs were sorted from PBMCs. With regard to this clone: Its antigen remains unidentified.

Measured with immunoSEQ multiplex PCR; TCRdb has only the in-frame clones, and not every one. This sample has approximately 15,000 clones, with roughly 77% found just once. Germline V gives CDR1 MDHEN, CDR2 SYDVKM. There are 13 residues in the CDR3. Trimming shortened V by 5 bases and J by 2 bases, and 9 bases separated the two germline ends. Specimen: Tregs from blood, collected before the transplant. The chain is built from TRBV28 and TRBJ1-2, with D possibly matching TRBD1 (6 bases). The receptor comes from a human donor who received a combined kidney and bone marrow transplant. The CDR3: CASSRGQNYGYTF. CDR3 nucleotide sequence: TGTGCCAGCAGTCGTGGACAGAACTATGGCTACACCTTC.